Listed here is a single T cell receptor beta chain. The target antigen is unknown. This sample was included in a study of OX40 agonist ivuxolimab in advanced cancers. General study points: The study observed clonal expansion of CD4+ and CD8+ blood T cells by week 6 at 0.1 to 3.0 mg/kg.

The CDR3 has 12 amino acids. The germline gives CDR1 SGDLS, CDR2 YYNGEE. Trimming took 1 base from V and 5 from J, leaving 4 bases between them. Generated by immunoSEQ multiplex PCR, the TCRdb table keeps only in-frame clones and is missing some. This table has tens of thousands of clones, 85% to 90% appearing once. Sequencing used CD4+ or CD8+ T cells sorted from blood, obtained in a trial of the OX40 agonist ivuxolimab. This sequence was found in an adult with an advanced solid tumor such as melanoma, head and neck, liver or kidney cancer. The chain combines TRBV9 with TRBJ2-1; unclear D gene. CDR3 loop: CASSVNNNEQFF. CDR3 sequence (DNA): TGTGCCAGCAGCGTAAACAACAATGAGCAGTTCTTC.